This entry features one T cell receptor beta chain sequence. This sample stems from a study of blood T cell repertoires in COVID-19. Study overall: The samples span acute and convalescent COVID-19 from the United States, Italy and Spain. Sources were T cells, B-cell-depleted T cells, or PBMCs; the material itself was cDNA or gDNA.

V lost 6 bases to trimming and J lost 5 bases; unmatched junction nucleotides: 5. The CDR3 extends over 13 amino acids. In the source study's methods: By means of reference gene primer amplification, nucleated cell counts were estimated. TCRdb's copy holds only in-frame clones and misses some; the assay was immunoSEQ multiplex PCR. V, J and clone size reflect that table, while D and trimming were determined from the DNA. The sample has about 75,000 clones, roughly 90% seen once; the top ten hold 5% to 7.5%. The clonotype originates from a woman in her 50s with acute or convalescent COVID-19. Input material: peripheral blood. This chain links TRBV12-3 or TRBV12-4 with TRBJ2-7; 9 bases fit TRBD2. CDR3 amino acids: CASRGLAWDEQYF. The CDR3 bases are TGTGCCAGCAGGGGACTAGCATGGGACGAGCAGTACTTC.